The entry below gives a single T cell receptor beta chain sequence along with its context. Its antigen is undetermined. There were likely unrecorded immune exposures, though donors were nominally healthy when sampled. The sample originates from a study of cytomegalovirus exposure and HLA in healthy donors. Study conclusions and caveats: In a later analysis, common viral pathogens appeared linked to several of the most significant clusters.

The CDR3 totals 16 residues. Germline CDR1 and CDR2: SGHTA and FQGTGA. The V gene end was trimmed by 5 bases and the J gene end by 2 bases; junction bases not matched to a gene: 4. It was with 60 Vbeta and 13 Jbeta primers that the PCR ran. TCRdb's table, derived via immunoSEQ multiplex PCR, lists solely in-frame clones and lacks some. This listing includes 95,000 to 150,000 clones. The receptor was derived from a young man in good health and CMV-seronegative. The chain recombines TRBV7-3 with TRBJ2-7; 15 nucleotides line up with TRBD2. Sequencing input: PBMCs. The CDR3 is CASSLGLAGGPYEQYF. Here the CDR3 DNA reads TGTGCCAGCAGCCTGGGACTAGCGGGAGGACCCTACGAGCAGTACTTC.